This TCR beta chain was identified during a study of T cell changes during pregnancy in multiple sclerosis (dated by TCRdb to the late 2010s). Background for the entire study: The study examined how the T cell repertoire changed over the course of pregnancy in women with multiple sclerosis.

In regard to this clone: Its binding antigen is unknown. Base-call qualities are not available, and no considerably larger clone is one nucleotide away.

Receptor libraries were prepared by the immunoSEQ multiplex PCR assay. The table was pulled from immuneACCESS by TCRdb, which kept in-frame rearrangements only. Such tables lose some clones; where checked, under half of the loss comes from unresolved V genes, and the rest has no known cause. The sample table lists about 80,000 clones, about 90% of them with a count of one. The top ten clones comprise under 1.5% of the sample. The germline V and J ends show losses of 1 base and 1 base respectively, and no gene match explains 10 bases of the junction. The germline V gene provides CDR1 SGDLS and CDR2 YYNGEE. The CDR3 runs 18 residues from the cysteine to the phenylalanine. CDR3 DNA only is kept here, 54 bases in frame from base 1.

This TCR came from a female donor with multiple sclerosis, enrolled in a pregnancy study. Recombination linked TRBV9 to TRBJ1-3; 8 junctional bases match TRBD1. Specimen: peripheral blood, collected before pregnancy. The CDR3 has the sequence CASSVLSDRVASGNTIYF. The DNA is TGTGCCAGCAGCGTACTATCGGACAGGGTCGCTTCTGGAAACACCATATATTTT.